This is a list of T cell receptor beta chains from one sample in a study of shared clonotypes between healthy human individuals. Here immunoSEQ multiplex PCR was the method, and the copy in TCRdb shows in-frame clones only, minus some. The table lists around 990,000 clones, 70% to 85% of them singletons. The source material was memory CD4+ T cells from PBMCs. The receptors were gathered from a young man in good health. Some clones in this sample may be carry-over from other donors' samples. Each CDR3 is given with its conserved first and last residue. A D gene is named only where the DNA matches it firmly. Only some rows state a clone size, as once, few, many or a class for expanded clones.

V gene: TRBV11-2
D gene: TRBD2
clone size: NA
J gene: TRBJ2-2
CDR3 DNA: TGTGCCAGCCTGGGACTAGCGGGAGACGCCGGGGAGCTGTTTTTT
CDR3 protein: CASLGLAGDAGELFF

V gene: TRBV30
D gene: NA
clone size: NA
J gene: TRBJ1-2
CDR3 DNA: TGTGCCTGGAGCCTCGGGGTTAACTATGGCTACACCTTC
CDR3 protein: CAWSLGVNYGYTF

V gene: TRBV5-6
D gene: NA
clone size: NA
J gene: TRBJ2-7
CDR3 DNA: TGTGCCAGCAGCCAGGATCGAAGGAACGAGCAGTACTTC
CDR3 protein: CASSQDRRNEQYF

V gene: TRBV27
D gene: TRBD1
clone size: NA
J gene: TRBJ1-2
CDR3 DNA: TGTGCCAGCAGTTTATTGGCCGGGACAGGGAACGGTGGCTACACCTTC
CDR3 protein: CASSLLAGTGNGGYTF

V gene: TRBV28
D gene: NA
clone size: NA
J gene: TRBJ2-7
CDR3 DNA: TGTGCCAGCAGTCGCCCCGGAGAGCAGTACTTC
CDR3 protein: CASSRPGEQYF

V gene: TRBV11-3
D gene: TRBD2
clone size: NA
J gene: TRBJ2-5
CDR3 DNA: TGTGCCAGCAGCTTGGCGGGAGCAGAGACCCAGTACTTC
CDR3 protein: CASSLAGAETQYF

V gene: TRBV6-1
D gene: NA
clone size: NA
J gene: TRBJ2-5
CDR3 DNA: TGTGCCAGCAGTTCCCCCTCACAGGCTCAAGAGACCCAGTACTTC
CDR3 protein: CASSSPSQAQETQYF

V gene: TRBV6-1
D gene: NA
clone size: NA
J gene: TRBJ2-2
CDR3 DNA: TGTGCCAGCATTACGAACACCGGGGAGCTGTTTTTT
CDR3 protein: CASITNTGELFF

V gene: TRBV18
D gene: TRBD1
clone size: once
J gene: TRBJ1-5
CDR3 DNA: TGTGCCAGCTCACCTCGACAGGGGGACCAGCCCCAGCATTTT
CDR3 protein: CASSPRQGDQPQHF

V gene: TRBV19
D gene: TRBD1
clone size: NA
J gene: TRBJ1-5
CDR3 DNA: TGTGCCAGTAGTACCCGACAGGGGGCTAATCAGCCCCAGCATTTT
CDR3 protein: CASSTRQGANQPQHF

V gene: TRBV2
D gene: TRBD1
clone size: many
J gene: TRBJ2-3
CDR3 DNA: TGTGCCACTAGACAGGGGGGAGATACGCAGTATTTT
CDR3 protein: CATRQGGDTQYF

V gene: TRBV11-3
D gene: TRBD1
clone size: few
J gene: TRBJ2-3
CDR3 DNA: TGTGCCAGCAGCCCGACCGGGCCGGGACAGGGGGGGGATACGCAGTATTTT
CDR3 protein: CASSPTGPGQGGDTQYF

V gene: TRBV28
D gene: NA
clone size: NA
J gene: TRBJ1-5
CDR3 DNA: TGTGCCAGCATCCAGGGGAGTAATAGCAATCAGCCCCAGCATTTT
CDR3 protein: CASIQGSNSNQPQHF

V gene: TRBV7-9
D gene: NA
clone size: many
J gene: TRBJ2-5
CDR3 DNA: TGTGCCAGCAGCCTGCGGGTAAGCGGAGAGACCCAGTACTTC
CDR3 protein: CASSLRVSGETQYF

V gene: TRBV18
D gene: TRBD2
clone size: few
J gene: TRBJ2-1
CDR3 DNA: TGTGCCAGCTCACCACTGATGGGACTAAACTCCTACAATGAGCAGTTCTTC
CDR3 protein: CASSPLMGLNSYNEQFF

V gene: TRBV19
D gene: NA
clone size: NA
J gene: TRBJ1-4
CDR3 DNA: TGTGCCAGTAGTATCTCAGGCCTACGGACTAATGAAAAACTGTTTTTT
CDR3 protein: CASSISGLRTNEKLFF

V gene: TRBV7-9
D gene: NA
clone size: few
J gene: TRBJ1-4
CDR3 DNA: TGTGCCAGCGGACGGATGAATGAAAAACTGTTTTTT
CDR3 protein: CASGRMNEKLFF